This passage covers 8 T cell receptor beta chains from one sample sequenced in a study of low-dose radiotherapy and immunotherapy resistance in tumors. Time point given: before trial treatment. First-strand cDNA used TRAV- and TRBV-specific primers, covering alpha and beta chains. A constant-region primer paired with the V-primer adapter amplified TCRs over about 19 PCR cycles. TCRdb used MiXCR to reprocess the reads, holding one entry per CDR3 protein. The table lists approximately 90,000 distinct CDR3 sequences, under 10% of them singletons. The sample was PBMCs, taken before treatment. The receptors shown here come from a male donor with prostate cancer.

The J gene is TRBJ1-1, the V gene TRBV18; 8 positions match TRBD1. Germline V gene sequence: CDR1 KGHSH, CDR2 LQKENI. The CDR3 has 14 residues. The J segment lost 2 bases and the V segment lost 4 bases, leaving 3 bases of the junction unmatched. Here the CDR3 reads CASSQTGVNTEAFF. The CDR3 DNA sequence: TGTGCCAGCTCACAGACAGGGGTAAACACTGAAGCTTTCTTT.

This clonotype was seen many times. This chain uses TRBV4-3 with TRBJ2-3, with 7 bases identical to TRBD2. Germline lookup yields CDR1 LGHNA and CDR2 YSLEER. Trimming took 0 bases from V and 4 from J; bases not matched to a gene: 10. The CDR3 totals 17 residues. This CDR3 reads CASSQDIPSGQPDTQYF. The CDR3 nucleotides read TGCGCCAGCAGCCAAGACATCCCTAGCGGCCAGCCAGATACGCAGTATTTT.

Many counts were recorded for this clonotype. The chain recombines TRBV5-1 with TRBJ2-2; the D gene is possibly TRBD2 (6 bases). The CDR3 has 15 amino acids. CDR1 and CDR2 from the germline V gene are SGHRS and YFSETQ. Trimming stripped 4 bases from V and 0 bases from J, with 10 bases between. CDR3 in DNA: TGCGCCAGCAGCCCTAGCGTTACGAACACCGGGGAGCTGTTTTTT. It encodes CASSPSVTNTGELFF.

Ten or more counts support this clonotype. This chain uses TRBV7-8 with TRBJ2-1; 9 bases are a match to TRBD2. Germline values: CDR1 SGHVS, CDR2 FQNEAQ. V lost 2 bases, J lost 10 bases, and 0 bases stayed unmatched. This CDR3 has 12 amino acids. CDR3 loop: CASSLTSGEQFF. The CDR3, as DNA: TGTGCCAGCAGCTTAACTAGCGGGGAGCAGTTCTTC.

This clonotype was counted ten times or more. The chain has TRBV12-3 or TRBV12-4 and TRBJ2-1; 8 positions match TRBD2. V lost 3 bases to trimming and J lost 2 bases; unmatched junction nucleotides: 3. The CDR3 extends over 15 amino acids. CDR3 sequence reads: CASSLAGGPYNEQFF. The CDR3, as DNA: TGTGCCAGCAGTTTGGCGGGAGGCCCCTACAATGAGCAGTTCTTC.

There are many counts of this clonotype. The rearrangement links TRBV4-1 to TRBJ2-7; D is uncertain. In germline, CDR1 is MGHRA, CDR2 YSYEKL. There are 14 residues in the CDR3. Trimming pared 0 bases from V and 6 bases from J, leaving 12 bases between. The DNA for the CDR3 is TGCGCCAGCAGCCAAGATGTCGCGGTTCGCGAGCAGTACTTC. The encoded protein is CASSQDVAVREQYF.

This clonotype was detected ten times or more. J is TRBJ1-2 and V is TRBV10-2, with D possibly TRBD1 on 5 matching bases. Germline assignment: CDR1 WSHSY and CDR2 SAAADI. The CDR3 has 15 amino acids. With 0 bases removed from V and 4 bases from J, the gap between germline ends came to 12 bases. CDR3 residues: CASSESKGQGYGYTF. CDR3 bases: TGCGCCAGCAGTGAGTCGAAGGGGCAAGGCTATGGCTACACCTTC.

This clonotype has ten or more counts. The V and J genes are TRBV24-1 and TRBJ2-5; 7 bases match TRBD2. The ends lost 0 bases at V and 4 bases at J; junction bases unmatched: 4. The CDR3 runs to 15 residues. CDR1 is KGHDR, CDR2 SFDVKD, per germline. CDR3 residues: CATSDLAGAVETQYF. CDR3 sequence (DNA): TGTGCCACCAGTGATTTGGCGGGAGCGGTAGAGACCCAGTACTTC.